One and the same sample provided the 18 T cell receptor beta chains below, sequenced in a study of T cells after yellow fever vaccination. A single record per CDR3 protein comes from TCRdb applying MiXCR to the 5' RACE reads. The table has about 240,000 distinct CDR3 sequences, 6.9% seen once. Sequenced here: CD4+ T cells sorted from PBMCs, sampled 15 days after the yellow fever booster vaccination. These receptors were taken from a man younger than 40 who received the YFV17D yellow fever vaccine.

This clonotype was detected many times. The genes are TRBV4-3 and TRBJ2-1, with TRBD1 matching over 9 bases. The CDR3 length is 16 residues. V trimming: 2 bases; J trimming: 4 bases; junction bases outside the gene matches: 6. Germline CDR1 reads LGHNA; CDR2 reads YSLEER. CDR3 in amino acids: CASSQFDRGGYNEQFF. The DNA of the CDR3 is TGCGCCAGCAGCCAATTTGACAGGGGGGGTTACAATGAGCAGTTCTTC.

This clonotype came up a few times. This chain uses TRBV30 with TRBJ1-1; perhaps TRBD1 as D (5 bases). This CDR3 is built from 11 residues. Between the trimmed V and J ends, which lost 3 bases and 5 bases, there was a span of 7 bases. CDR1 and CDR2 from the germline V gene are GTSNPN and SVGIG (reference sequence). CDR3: CAWRGVTEAFF. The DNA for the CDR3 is TGTGCCTGGAGAGGGGTGACTGAAGCTTTCTTT.

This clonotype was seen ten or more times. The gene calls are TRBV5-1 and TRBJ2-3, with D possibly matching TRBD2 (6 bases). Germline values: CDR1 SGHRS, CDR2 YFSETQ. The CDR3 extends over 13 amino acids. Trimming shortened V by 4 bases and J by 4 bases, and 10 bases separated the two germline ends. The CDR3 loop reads CASSTGGPDTQYF. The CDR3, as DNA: TGCGCCAGCAGCACCGGGGGACCAGATACGCAGTATTTT.

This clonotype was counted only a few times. Here the CDR3 reads CASSLGGSQVEQYF. CDR3 sequence (DNA): TGTGCCAGCAGCTTAGGGGGGAGCCAGGTCGAGCAGTACTTC. The genes are TRBV7-2 and TRBJ2-7, with D possibly called TRBD1 or TRBD2 (5 bases each). The CDR3 has 14 residues. Germline loops: CDR1 SGHTA, CDR2 FQGNSA. Trimming removed 1 base at V and 6 bases at J, with 13 bases between. The whole variable domain, remainder taken from reference TRBV7-2 and TRBJ2-7, is GAGVSQSPSNKVTEKGKDVELRCDPISGHTALYWYRQSLGQGLEFLIYFQGNSAPDKSGLPSDRFSAERTGGSVSTLTIQRTQQEDSAVYLCASSLGGSQVEQYFGPGTRLTVT.

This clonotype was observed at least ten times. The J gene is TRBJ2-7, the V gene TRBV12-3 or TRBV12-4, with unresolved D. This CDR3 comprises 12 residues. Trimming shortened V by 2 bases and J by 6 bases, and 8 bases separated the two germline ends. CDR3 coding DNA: TGTGCCAGCAGTTTACCACAAGGCGAGCAGTACTTC. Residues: CASSLPQGEQYF.

The CDR3 DNA follows: TGTGCCAGCAGATCCTCCTCGTGGGGACTAGGAGACGAGCAGTACTTC. Protein: CASRSSSWGLGDEQYF. The gene calls are TRBV6-2 or TRBV6-3 and TRBJ2-7; 8 bases fit TRBD2. Per the germline V gene, CDR1 is MNHEY and CDR2 is SVGEGT. The CDR3 sequence is 16 residues long. V lost 6 bases and J lost 5; bases outside the gene matches: 15.

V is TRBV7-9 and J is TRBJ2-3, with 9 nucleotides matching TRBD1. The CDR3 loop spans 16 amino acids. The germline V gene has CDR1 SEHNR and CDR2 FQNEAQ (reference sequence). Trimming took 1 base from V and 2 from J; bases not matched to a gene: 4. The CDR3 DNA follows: TGTGCCAGCAGCTTAGGGGACAGGGATATCACAGATACGCAGTATTTT. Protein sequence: CASSLGDRDITDTQYF.

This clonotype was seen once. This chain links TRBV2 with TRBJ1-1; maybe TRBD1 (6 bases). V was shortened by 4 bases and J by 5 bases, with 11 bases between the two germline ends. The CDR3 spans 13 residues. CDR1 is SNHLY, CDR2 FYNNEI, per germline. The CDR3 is CASSGSGVTEAFF. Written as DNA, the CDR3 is TGTGCCAGCAGTGGGTCAGGGGTGACTGAAGCTTTCTTT.

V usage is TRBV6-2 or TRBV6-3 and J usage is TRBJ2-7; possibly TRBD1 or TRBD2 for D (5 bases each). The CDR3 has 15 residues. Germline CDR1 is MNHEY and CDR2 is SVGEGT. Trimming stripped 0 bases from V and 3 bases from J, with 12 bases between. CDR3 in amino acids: CASSYSRGRSYEQYF. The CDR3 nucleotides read TGTGCCAGCAGTTACTCGAGGGGACGAAGCTACGAGCAGTACTTC.

The CDR3 spells CASSSGMTSGANVLTF. CDR3 nucleotide sequence: TGCGCCAGCAGCAGCGGGATGACCTCTGGGGCCAACGTCCTGACTTTC. V gene TRBV5-1 combines with J gene TRBJ2-6; 7 bases align to TRBD2. The CDR3 runs 16 residues. Germline loops: CDR1 SGHRS, CDR2 YFSETQ. V lost 4 bases to trimming and J lost 0 bases; unmatched junction nucleotides: 4.

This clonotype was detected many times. The CDR3 reads CASRPGGSNQPQHF. In DNA, the CDR3 is TGTGCCAGCCGCCCGGGAGGAAGCAATCAGCCCCAGCATTTT. The rearrangement uses TRBV12-3 or TRBV12-4 and TRBJ1-5; D gene ambiguous. V was pared by 8 bases and J by 1 base, with 12 bases between. This CDR3 contains 14 residues.

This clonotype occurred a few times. CDR3 loop: CASSLAGTTLGETQYF. As DNA, the CDR3 is TGCGCCAGCAGCCTAGCGGGGACTACCCTGGGGGAGACCCAGTACTTC. V gene TRBV5-1 combines with J gene TRBJ2-5, with TRBD2 matching 9 bases. CDR3 length: 16 residues. V lost 4 bases, J lost 5 bases, and 12 bases stayed unmatched. Germline V CDR1 and CDR2: SGHRS, YFSETQ.

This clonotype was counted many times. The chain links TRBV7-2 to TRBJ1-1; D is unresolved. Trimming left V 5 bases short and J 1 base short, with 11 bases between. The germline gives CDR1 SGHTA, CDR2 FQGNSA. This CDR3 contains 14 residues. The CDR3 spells CASSPPLGNTEAFF. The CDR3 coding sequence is TGTGCCAGCAGCCCTCCCCTGGGGAACACTGAAGCTTTCTTT.

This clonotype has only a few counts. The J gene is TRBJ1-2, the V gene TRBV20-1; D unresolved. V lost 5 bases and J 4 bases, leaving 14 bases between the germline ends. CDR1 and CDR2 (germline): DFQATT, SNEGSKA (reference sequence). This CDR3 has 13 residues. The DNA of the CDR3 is TGCAGTGCTCCCAGGACCGAGCGCTATGGCTACACCTTC. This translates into CSAPRTERYGYTF.

This CDR3 reads CASSPGLAGPNEQFF. CDR3 nucleotide sequence: TGTGCCAGCAGCCCGGGACTAGCCGGACCTAATGAGCAGTTCTTC. The chain combines TRBV7-8 with TRBJ2-1, with TRBD2 matching 9 bases. CDR1 and CDR2 from the germline V gene are SGHVS and FQNEAQ. The CDR3 loop spans 15 amino acids. V gave up 5 bases and J gave up 7 bases; unmatched junction bases: 9. Full variable domain (rest looked up from reference TRBV7-8 and TRBJ2-1): GAGVSQSPRYKVAKRGQDVALRCDPISGHVSLFWYQQALGQGPEFLTYFQNEAQLDKSGLPSDRFFAERPEGSVSTLKIQRTQQEDSAVYLCASSPGLAGPNEQFFGPGTRLTVL.

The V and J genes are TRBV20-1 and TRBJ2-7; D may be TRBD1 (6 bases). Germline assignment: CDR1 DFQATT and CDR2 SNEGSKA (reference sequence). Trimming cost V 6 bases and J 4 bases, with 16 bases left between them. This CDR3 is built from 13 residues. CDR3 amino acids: CSALGGREYEQYF. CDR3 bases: TGCAGTGCCCTAGGGGGTCGTGAATACGAGCAGTACTTC.

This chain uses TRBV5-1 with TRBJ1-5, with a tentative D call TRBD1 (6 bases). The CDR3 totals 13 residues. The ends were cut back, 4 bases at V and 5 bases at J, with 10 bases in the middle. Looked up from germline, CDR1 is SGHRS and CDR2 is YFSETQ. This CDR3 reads CASSQDSYQPQHF. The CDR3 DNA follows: TGCGCCAGCAGCCAGGACAGTTATCAGCCCCAGCATTTT.

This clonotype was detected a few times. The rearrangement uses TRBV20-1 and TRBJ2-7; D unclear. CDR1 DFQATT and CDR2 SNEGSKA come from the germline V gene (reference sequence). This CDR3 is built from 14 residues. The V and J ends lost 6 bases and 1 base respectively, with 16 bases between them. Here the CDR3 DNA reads TGCAGTGCAAAGGTCTCGACGGAATCCTACGAGCAGTACTTC. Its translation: CSAKVSTESYEQYF.